One sample yielded the 10 T cell receptor beta chains listed below, sequenced in a study of blood T cell repertoires in COVID-19. Here immunoSEQ multiplex PCR was the method, and the copy in TCRdb shows in-frame clones only, minus some. The data contain some 40,000 clones, approximately 88% of them singletons. Source material: peripheral blood. The receptors come from a human donor in a cohort sampled during active COVID-19.

This clone was counted a few times. The chain couples TRBV18 to TRBJ1-2; TRBD1 is a possible D gene (5 bases). Germline CDR1 and CDR2: KGHSH and LQKENI. This CDR3 comprises 17 residues. Between the trimmed V and J ends, which lost 0 bases and 5 bases, there was a span of 19 bases. CDR3 in DNA: TGTGCCAGCTCACCACCCTCGACAGTCTTGCGAGGTTATGGCTACACCTTC. Translated: CASSPPSTVLRGYGYTF.

The gene calls are TRBV5-5 and TRBJ2-3, with 11 bases fitting TRBD1. This CDR3 has 15 amino acids. The V and J ends lost 4 bases and 3 bases, in that order; junction bases with no gene match: 4. CDR1 is SGHKS and CDR2 is YYEKEE in the germline V gene (reference sequence). This CDR3 reads CASSIRDRGTDTQYF. The CDR3 DNA is TGTGCCAGCAGCATCCGGGACAGGGGGACAGATACGCAGTATTTT.

The sample holds a few counts of this clone. The chain is built from TRBV30 and TRBJ1-5; D possibly corresponds to TRBD1 (5 bases). CDR3 length equals 15 residues. Trimming took off 3 bases at V and 0 bases at J, with 12 bases between the two ends. Per germline, CDR1 GTSNPN and CDR2 SVGIG (reference sequence). CDR3 sequence reads: CAWRGGEASNQPQHF. In DNA form, the CDR3 reads TGTGCCTGGAGAGGAGGGGAGGCTAGCAATCAGCCCCAGCATTTT.

The chain links TRBV7-9 to TRBJ2-5; D may be TRBD2 (6 bases). Germline CDR1 SEHNR, CDR2 FQNEAQ (reference sequence). V was cut by 2 bases and J by 1 base, with 8 bases left in between. CDR3 size: 14 residues. CDR3 in amino acids: CASSLSSGQETQYF. DNA of the CDR3: TGTGCCAGCAGCTTAAGTAGCGGCCAAGAGACCCAGTACTTC.

The CDR3 region is CASSSGATAAEAFF. The CDR3 DNA follows: TGTGCCAGCAGCTCGGGAGCAACAGCGGCTGAAGCTTTCTTT. The rearrangement links TRBV7-2 to TRBJ1-1; D remains unclear. The CDR3 has 14 amino acids. Germline values: CDR1 SGHTA, CDR2 FQGNSA. Between the trimmed V and J ends, which lost 4 bases and 6 bases, there was a span of 15 bases.

The chain combines TRBV11-2 with TRBJ1-1, with TRBD1 as a possible D gene (5 bases). The CDR3 runs to 14 residues. In germline, CDR1 is SGHAT, CDR2 FQNNGV. The V end was cut by 5 bases, the J end by 4 bases, with 14 bases between. The CDR3 region has the DNA TGTGCCAGCAGCCCATCTACAGGAACCACTGAAGCTTTCTTT. It translates to CASSPSTGTTEAFF.

This chain links TRBV24-1 with TRBJ2-3, with TRBD2 identical over 11 bases. The CDR3 consists of 15 residues. In germline, CDR1 is KGHDR, CDR2 SFDVKD. V lost 7 bases and J lost 0; bases outside the gene matches: 2. CDR3 amino acids: CATRASGRSTDTQYF. CDR3 in DNA: TGTGCCACCAGAGCTAGCGGGAGGAGCACAGATACGCAGTATTTT.

The V and J genes are TRBV4-1 and TRBJ2-3; 15 positions agree with TRBD2. Trimming at V came to 2 bases and at J to 6 bases, leaving 6 bases not matched to a gene. The CDR3 has 17 residues. Germline V gene lookup returns CDR1 MGHRA and CDR2 YSYEKL. Here the CDR3 reads CASSQMGLAGGSDTQYF. The CDR3 DNA sequence: TGCGCCAGCAGCCAAATGGGACTAGCGGGGGGTTCGGATACGCAGTATTTT.

This rearrangement joins TRBV3-1 (or the pseudogene TRBV3-2) to TRBJ2-2, with D perhaps TRBD1 (6 bases). This CDR3 is 14 amino acids long. The V gene's germline CDR1 is LGHDT and CDR2 YNNKEL (reference sequence). Trimming took off 4 bases at V and 4 bases at J, with 10 bases between the two ends. The CDR3 sequence is CASSPRGSTGELFF. The CDR3 DNA sequence: TGTGCCAGCAGCCCCAGGGGAAGCACCGGGGAGCTGTTTTTT.

The V call is TRBV14, the J call TRBJ2-1; the match to TRBD2 covers 10 bases. J was trimmed by 7 bases and V by 5 bases; bases with no gene match: 11. CDR3 length: 16 amino acids. The V gene's germline CDR1 is SGHDN and CDR2 FVKESK. The CDR3 protein is CASSSQRLAGGNEQFF. The CDR3 DNA is TGTGCCAGCAGCTCCCAACGACTAGCGGGTGGAAATGAGCAGTTCTTC.